Included here is one T cell receptor (beta chain) sequence, with context. Its cognate antigen has yet to be identified. No per-base quality is available; no much larger clone lies one base away. Whole blood was collected in K2EDTA tubes by collaborating institutions according to the institutions' own protocols. For TCRbeta analysis, collaborator samples were shipped as frozen whole blood, as isolated PBMCs, or as DNA extracted from either sample type. The immunoSEQ Assay, a bias-controlled multiplex PCR, was used to amplify TCRbeta CDR3 regions from genomic DNA. As for the authors' bioinformatics: Nucleated cell counts per sample were estimated from amplification of reference gene primers within the assay. To quantify the absolute abundance of each unique TCRbeta CDR3 rearrangement, sequence reads were collapsed and filtered. For each sample, productive Simpson clonality was calculated by taking the square root of Simpson's diversity index across productive rearrangements. This immuneACCESS table, as held by TCRdb, lists in-frame sequences with V and J called but not all clones. Of the missing ones, under half trace to an unresolved V gene in checked studies; the others have no known cause. The D gene and trimming were derived from the DNA, and the V and J assignments and clone size from that table. A total of approximately 71,000 clones appear in this sample, 88% of them only once. The ten largest clones capture approximately 5.5% of the sample.

The data are from a study of blood T cell repertoires in COVID-19 (TCRdb year 2020). Describing the broader study: The collaborator samples originated in the United States, Italy and Spain and spanned the acute and convalescent phases of COVID-19. Sample metadata almost always included a de-identified subject ID, COVID-19 status, age in years and sex. A freely available public database, intended as a resource for researchers studying the immune response to SARS-CoV-2, is where the repertoires were released. The samples were drawn from the first 160 participants of the ongoing ImmuneRACE study and from 1,254 subjects provided by 6 global collaborators. Where available, HLA class I and class II types were obtained from metadata supplied by the sample provider rather than from assay-based typing. Subjects who had been exposed to COVID-19, were actively infected with it, or had recovered from it provided the deeply sampled blood TCRbeta repertoires that made up the dataset. The material from the prospective study consisted of cDNA or gDNA derived from T cells, B-cell-depleted T cells, or PBMCs.

The paper as a whole reports these results and caveats: How much clinical and demographic metadata was included differed by source and by participant, and the metadata was provided uncurated.

The clonotype was recovered from a human donor in a cohort sampled during active COVID-19. Sequenced sample: peripheral blood.

CDR3 protein: CAISDLSSDIQYF. In nucleotides, the sequence is TGTGCCATCAGTGACCTTTCTAGTGACATTCAGTACTTC. The chain joins TRBV10-3 to TRBJ2-4, with no reliable assignment of the D segment. V loses 3 bases, J loses 8 bases, and the germline ends lie 11 bases apart. CDR3 length: 13 amino acids, cysteine to phenylalanine. Just CDR3 DNA is preserved here, 39 bases in frame from base 1. CDR1 and CDR2 are drawn from the germline V gene: ENHRY, SYGVKD.